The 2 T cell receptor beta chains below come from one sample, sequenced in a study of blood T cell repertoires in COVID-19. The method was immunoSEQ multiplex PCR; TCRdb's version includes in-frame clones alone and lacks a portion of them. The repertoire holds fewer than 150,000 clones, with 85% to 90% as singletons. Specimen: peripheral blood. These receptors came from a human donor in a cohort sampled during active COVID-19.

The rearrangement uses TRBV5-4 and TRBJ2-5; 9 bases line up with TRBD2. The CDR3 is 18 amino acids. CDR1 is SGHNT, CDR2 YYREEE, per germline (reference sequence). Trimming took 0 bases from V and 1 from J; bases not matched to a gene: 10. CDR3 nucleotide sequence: TGTGCCAGCAGCTTGGGGGGTCTAGCGGGGATCTCCCAAGAGACCCAGTACTTC. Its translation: CASSLGGLAGISQETQYF.

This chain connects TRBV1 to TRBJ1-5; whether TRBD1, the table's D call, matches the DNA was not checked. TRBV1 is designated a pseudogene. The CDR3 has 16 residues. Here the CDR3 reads CTSSQIIRGKNQPQHF. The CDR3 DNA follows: TGCACCAGCAGCCAAATCATTAGGGGGAAGAATCAGCCCCAGCATTTT.